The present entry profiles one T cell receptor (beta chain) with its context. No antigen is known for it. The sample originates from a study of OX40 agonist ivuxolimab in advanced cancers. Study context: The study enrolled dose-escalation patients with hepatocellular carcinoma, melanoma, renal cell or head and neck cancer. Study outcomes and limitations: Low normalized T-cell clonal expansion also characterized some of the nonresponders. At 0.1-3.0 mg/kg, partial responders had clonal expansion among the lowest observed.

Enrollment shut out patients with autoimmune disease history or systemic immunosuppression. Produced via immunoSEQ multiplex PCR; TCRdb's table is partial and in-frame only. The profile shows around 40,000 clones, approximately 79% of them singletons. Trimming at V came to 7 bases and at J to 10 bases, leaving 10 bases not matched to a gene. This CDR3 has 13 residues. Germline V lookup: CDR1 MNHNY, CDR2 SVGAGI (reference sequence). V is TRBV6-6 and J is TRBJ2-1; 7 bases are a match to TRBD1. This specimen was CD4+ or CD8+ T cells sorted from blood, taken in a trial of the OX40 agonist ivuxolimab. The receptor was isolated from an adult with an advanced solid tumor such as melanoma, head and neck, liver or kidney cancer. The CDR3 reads CASTIDREQEQFF. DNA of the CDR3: TGTGCCAGCACCATCGACAGGGAACAGGAGCAGTTCTTC.